Listed below are T cell receptor beta chains from one sample, sequenced in a study of T-cell memory formation after mild COVID-19. TCRdb passed the 5' RACE reads through MiXCR, listing each CDR3 protein once. The sample comprises hundreds of thousands of distinct CDR3 sequences, about a fifth of which are singletons, and approximately 8% rests with the top ten. The sequencing input was PBMCs or a T cell subset sorted from them (not recorded which). Receptors were obtained from an adult woman who had mild COVID-19 (a few samples of this study predate the infection). Cell type and time point are not known. Both conserved end residues are part of each CDR3. The D gene is left open where the match is weak. Expanded clones get a size class; other rows say once, few or many, or leave the size out.

j_call,v_call,d_call,clone_size,cdr3_aa,cdr3_nt
TRBJ2-1,TRBV3-1,NA,NA,CASSQETEYNEQFF,TGTGCCAGCAGCCAAGAAACAGAGTACAATGAGCAGTTCTTC
TRBJ2-1,TRBV7-8,NA,few,CASSFLPGSSYNEQFF,TGTGCCAGCAGCTTCTTACCAGGGAGCTCCTACAATGAGCAGTTCTTC
TRBJ1-4,TRBV21-1,NA,few,CASSAGTDEKLFF,TGTGCCAGCAGCGCCGGGACAGATGAAAAACTGTTTTTT
TRBJ2-7,TRBV6-2/TRBV6-3,TRBD2,NA,CASRWGLALSIYEQYF,TGTGCCAGCAGATGGGGACTAGCGCTATCCATCTACGAGCAGTACTTC
TRBJ2-7,TRBV25-1,TRBD1,NA,CASSETGKPYEQYF,TGTGCCAGCAGTGAGACAGGGAAACCCTACGAGCAGTACTTC
TRBJ1-1,TRBV4-2,NA,NA,CASSQDLVRGGVAFF,TGTGCCAGCAGCCAAGATTTGGTTAGGGGGGGTGTAGCTTTCTTT
TRBJ2-1,TRBV5-1,TRBD2,few,CASSSGEREGPYNEQFF,TGCGCCAGCAGCTCTGGGGAGCGGGAGGGCCCATACAATGAGCAGTTCTTC
TRBJ1-2,TRBV4-3,TRBD1,NA,CASSQGRTGYYGYTF,TGCGCCAGCAGCCAAGGACGGACAGGGTACTATGGCTACACCTTC
TRBJ2-3,TRBV11-2,NA,NA,CASSSSGFGTDTQYF,TGTGCCAGCAGCTCTTCAGGGTTCGGCACAGATACGCAGTATTTT
TRBJ2-7,TRBV5-1,TRBD1,NA,CASSLGRTGVYEQYF,TGCGCCAGCAGCTTGGGCCGGACAGGGGTCTACGAGCAGTACTTC
TRBJ2-1,TRBV6-5,TRBD1,NA,CASSPDRGLYNEQFF,TGTGCCAGCAGCCCCGACAGGGGCCTTTACAATGAGCAGTTCTTC
TRBJ2-1,TRBV20-1,NA,NA,CSATGTDSYNEQFF,TGCAGTGCTACCGGGACCGACTCCTACAATGAGCAGTTCTTC
TRBJ2-7,TRBV19,TRBD1,few,CATPLGPGQVGYEQYF,TGTGCCACCCCATTAGGCCCGGGACAGGTCGGCTACGAGCAGTACTTC
TRBJ1-2,TRBV7-9,NA,few,CASSFRTETNYGYTF,TGTGCCAGCAGCTTTCGGACAGAGACTAACTATGGCTACACCTTC
TRBJ2-2,TRBV20-1,TRBD1,few,CSAEDRVHGELFF,TGCAGTGCGGAAGACAGGGTCCACGGGGAGCTGTTTTTT
TRBJ2-2,TRBV5-1,NA,few,CASSFGASGLFF,TGCGCCAGCAGCTTTGGAGCTTCGGGGCTGTTTTTT
TRBJ1-5,TRBV24-1,NA,NA,CATSDLHSNQPQHF,TGTGCCACCAGTGATTTGCATAGCAATCAGCCCCAGCATTTT
TRBJ1-5,TRBV19,TRBD1,NA,CASSRDRGRSQPQHF,TGTGCCAGTAGTCGGGACAGGGGGCGAAGTCAGCCCCAGCATTTT
TRBJ1-6,TRBV20-1,NA,few,CSARDAFSFRGRGSPLHF,TGCAGTGCTAGAGACGCGTTTAGTTTCCGGGGGAGAGGTTCACCCCTCCACTTT
TRBJ1-2,TRBV7-9,NA,NA,CASSLGRLYGYTF,TGTGCCAGCAGCTTAGGCCGTCTCTATGGCTACACCTTC
TRBJ2-1,TRBV20-1,TRBD2,few,CSAAAPAGGHEQFF,TGCAGTGCTGCCGCGCCAGCGGGAGGGCATGAGCAGTTCTTC
TRBJ2-7,TRBV27,TRBD2,few,CASSLSPAGVSYEQYF,TGTGCCAGCAGTTTATCTCCGGCGGGAGTGAGCTACGAGCAGTACTTC
TRBJ2-7,TRBV5-6,NA,few,CASSLYLGAPYEQYF,TGTGCCAGCAGCTTGTACCTGGGAGCACCCTACGAGCAGTACTTC
TRBJ1-1,TRBV12-3/TRBV12-4,NA,NA,CASRPQVNTEAFF,TGTGCCAGCAGACCCCAAGTAAACACTGAAGCTTTCTTT
TRBJ2-2,TRBV7-9,NA,few,CASSHVVAGELFF,TGTGCCAGCAGCCACGTAGTTGCCGGGGAGCTGTTTTTT
TRBJ2-7,TRBV19,NA,few,CASSSKSYEQYF,TGTGCCAGTAGCTCCAAGAGCTACGAGCAGTACTTC
TRBJ1-1,TRBV5-1,NA,few,CASSLDRAWEAFF,TGCGCCAGCAGCTTGGACAGGGCATGGGAAGCTTTCTTT
TRBJ2-1,TRBV6-2/TRBV6-3,NA,NA,CASSYGGDYNKQFF,TGTGCCAGCAGTTACGGTGGCGACTACAATAAGCAGTTCTTC
TRBJ1-5,TRBV30,NA,NA,CAWSSGGTNQPQHF,TGTGCCTGGAGCTCCGGGGGCACCAATCAGCCCCAGCATTTT
TRBJ1-2,TRBV12-3/TRBV12-4,NA,few,CASSLGETANYGYTF,TGTGCCAGCAGTTTAGGGGAGACAGCTAACTATGGCTACACCTTC
TRBJ1-2,TRBV12-3/TRBV12-4,TRBD1,few,CASSAGQGHGYTF,TGTGCCAGCAGCGCTGGACAGGGACATGGCTACACCTTC
TRBJ2-2,TRBV29-1,NA,NA,CSGLSGELFF,TGCAGCGGGCTATCCGGGGAGCTGTTTTTT
TRBJ2-1,TRBV5-8,NA,few,CASIDSGENEQFF,TGTGCCAGCATCGACTCGGGAGAAAATGAGCAGTTCTTC
TRBJ1-1,TRBV14,NA,many,CASSPLVGGRDEAFF,TGTGCCAGCAGCCCACTAGTGGGGGGGCGGGATGAAGCTTTCTTT
TRBJ2-7,TRBV11-2,NA,few,CASSFRRVQTSKSYEQYF,TGTGCCAGCAGCTTCAGGAGGGTCCAAACTTCTAAATCCTACGAGCAGTACTTC
TRBJ2-1,TRBV7-9,NA,few,CAAARGLYNEQFF,TGTGCCGCCGCGAGGGGCCTTTACAATGAGCAGTTCTTC
TRBJ1-1,TRBV18,NA,few,CASSPQGKGTEAFF,TGTGCCAGCTCACCACAGGGAAAGGGCACTGAAGCTTTCTTT
TRBJ2-7,TRBV29-1,TRBD1,few,CSAWTGDEEQYF,TGCAGCGCCTGGACAGGGGATGAGGAGCAGTACTTC
TRBJ2-2,TRBV7-9,NA,few,CASSSDTYRGELFF,TGTGCCAGCAGCTCAGACACCTACCGCGGGGAGCTGTTTTTT
TRBJ1-1,TRBV6-6,TRBD1,few,CASSYQDDRVDTEAFF,TGTGCCAGCAGTTACCAGGACGACAGGGTGGACACTGAAGCTTTCTTT
TRBJ2-2,TRBV29-1,TRBD2,few,CSVLGLAGFGGELFF,TGCAGCGTTCTGGGACTAGCGGGATTCGGCGGGGAGCTGTTTTTT
TRBJ2-7,TRBV7-2,NA,few,CASSSPGRSYEQYF,TGTGCCAGCAGCTCCCCCGGACGCTCCTACGAGCAGTACTTC
TRBJ2-2,TRBV7-9,TRBD2,NA,CASSSLAGVGTGELFF,TGTGCCAGCAGCTCCCTAGCGGGAGTTGGGACCGGGGAGCTGTTTTTT
TRBJ2-1,TRBV7-9,NA,many,CASSSTGGQFF,TGTGCCAGCAGCTCCACAGGAGGGCAGTTCTTC
TRBJ1-1,TRBV5-1,NA,NA,CASSLFREEAFF,TGCGCCAGCAGCTTGTTCCGGGAGGAAGCTTTCTTT
TRBJ2-1,TRBV20-1,NA,few,CSARGAGIYNEQFF,TGCAGTGCTAGAGGGGCTGGAATCTACAATGAGCAGTTCTTC
TRBJ2-3,TRBV5-4,NA,few,CASSLVNPRSIDTQYF,TGTGCCAGCAGCTTAGTCAACCCCCGGAGCATAGATACGCAGTATTTT
TRBJ2-7,TRBV7-6,TRBD1,few,CASGTENEQYF,TGTGCCAGCGGGACAGAAAACGAGCAGTACTTC
TRBJ1-1,TRBV20-1,NA,NA,CSARRPGQDTEAFF,TGCAGTGCCAGACGCCCCGGTCAAGACACTGAAGCTTTCTTT
TRBJ2-7,TRBV20-1,NA,NA,CSARVGPGVEQYF,TGCAGTGCTAGAGTCGGGCCGGGGGTCGAGCAGTACTTC
TRBJ2-3,TRBV20-1,NA,NA,CSASGRSRTDTQYF,TGCAGTGCTTCCGGACGTAGCCGCACAGATACGCAGTATTTT
TRBJ2-7,TRBV6-6,TRBD1,NA,CASSYLRSGGSYEQYF,TGTGCCAGCAGTTATCTTAGGTCAGGGGGATCCTACGAGCAGTACTTC
TRBJ1-2,TRBV12-3/TRBV12-4,NA,NA,CASSFAVLGGYTF,TGTGCCAGCAGTTTTGCAGTTCTGGGCGGCTACACCTTC
TRBJ2-3,TRBV7-6,NA,few,CASSPGGSGVADTQYF,TGTGCCAGCAGCCCCGGGGGTAGTGGAGTGGCAGATACGCAGTATTTT
TRBJ2-1,TRBV18,NA,NA,CASSPGQGNHEQFF,TGTGCCAGCTCACCGGGGCAGGGGAACCATGAGCAGTTCTTC
TRBJ2-1,TRBV7-7,TRBD2,NA,CASSLSAGGLDEQFF,TGTGCCAGCAGCTTATCGGCGGGGGGGCTCGATGAGCAGTTCTTC
TRBJ2-1,TRBV6-2/TRBV6-3,NA,few,CASSYRSEEQFF,TGTGCCAGCAGTTACCGATCTGAGGAGCAGTTCTTC
TRBJ2-1,TRBV5-3,TRBD2,NA,CARSIQLAGGPSSYNEQFF,TGTGCCAGAAGCATTCAGCTAGCGGGAGGTCCGAGCTCCTACAATGAGCAGTTCTTC
TRBJ2-7,TRBV7-7,NA,few,CASSLGPHYEQYF,TGTGCTAGCAGCTTAGGACCGCACTACGAGCAGTACTTC
TRBJ1-2,TRBV5-1,TRBD1,few,CASTLSQGAGGYTF,TGCGCCAGCACCTTAAGCCAGGGGGCAGGTGGCTACACCTTC